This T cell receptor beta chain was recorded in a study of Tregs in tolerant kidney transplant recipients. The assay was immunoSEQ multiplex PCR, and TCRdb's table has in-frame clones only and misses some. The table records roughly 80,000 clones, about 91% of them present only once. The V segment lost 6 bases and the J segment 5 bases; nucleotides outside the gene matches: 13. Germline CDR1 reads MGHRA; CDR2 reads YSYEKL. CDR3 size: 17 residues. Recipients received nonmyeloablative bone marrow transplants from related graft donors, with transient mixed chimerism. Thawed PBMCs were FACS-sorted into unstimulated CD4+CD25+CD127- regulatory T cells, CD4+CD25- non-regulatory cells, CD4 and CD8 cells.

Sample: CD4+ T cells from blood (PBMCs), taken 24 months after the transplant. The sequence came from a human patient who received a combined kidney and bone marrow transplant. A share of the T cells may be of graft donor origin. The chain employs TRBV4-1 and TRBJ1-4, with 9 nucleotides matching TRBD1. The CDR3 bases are TGCGCCAGCAGACCCGGGACAGGGAGCCGTCCGAATGAAAAACTGTTTTTT. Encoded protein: CASRPGTGSRPNEKLFF.